This T cell receptor beta chain originates from a study of T cell clonotyping in hematopoietic cell transplantation. Study-level points and caveats: After transplant, recipient diversity fell while pathologically expanded clonotypes grew through day 180.

With regard to this clone: Its target is unknown.

Produced via immunoSEQ multiplex PCR; TCRdb's table is partial and in-frame only. The table has 13,000 to 15,000 clones, around 97% seen once; the top ten hold 4.2%. Germline assignment: CDR1 SNHLY and CDR2 FYNNEI. This CDR3 is built from 11 residues. V lost 3 bases, J lost 8 bases, and 5 bases lay in between. The sequence was obtained from a female patient in her fifties who had an allogeneic stem cell transplant from an unrelated donor, so T cells may come from the graft donor. Some clones in this sample may be carry-over from other donors' samples. The genes are TRBV2 and TRBJ2-1; D remains unclear. The sample was peripheral blood mononuclear cells, taken 30 days after allogeneic stem cell transplant. The DNA of the CDR3 is TGTGCCAGCAGTGAGAGTTATGAGCAGTTCTTC. The encoded protein is CASSESYEQFF.